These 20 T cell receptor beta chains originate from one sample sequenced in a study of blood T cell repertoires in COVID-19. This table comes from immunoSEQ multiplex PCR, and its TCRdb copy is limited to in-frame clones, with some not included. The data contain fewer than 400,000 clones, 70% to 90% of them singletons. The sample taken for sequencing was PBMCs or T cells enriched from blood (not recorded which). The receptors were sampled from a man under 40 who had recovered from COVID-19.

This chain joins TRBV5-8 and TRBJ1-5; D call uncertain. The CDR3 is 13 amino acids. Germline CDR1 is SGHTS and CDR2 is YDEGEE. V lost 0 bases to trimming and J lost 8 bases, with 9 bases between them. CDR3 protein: CASSLGDSKPQHF. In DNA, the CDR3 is TGTGCCAGCAGCTTGGGCGACTCGAAGCCCCAGCATTTT.

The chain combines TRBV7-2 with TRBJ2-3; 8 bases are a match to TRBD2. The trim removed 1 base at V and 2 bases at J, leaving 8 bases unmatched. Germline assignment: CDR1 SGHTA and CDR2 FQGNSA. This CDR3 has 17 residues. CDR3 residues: CASSLGSAGGVTDTQYF. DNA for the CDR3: TGTGCCAGCAGCTTAGGGTCCGCGGGGGGCGTCACAGATACGCAGTATTTT.

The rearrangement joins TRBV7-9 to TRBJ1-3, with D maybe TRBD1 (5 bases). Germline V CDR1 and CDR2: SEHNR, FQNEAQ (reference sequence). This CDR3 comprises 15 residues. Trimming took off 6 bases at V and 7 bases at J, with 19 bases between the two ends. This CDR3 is CASRPTGRGGNTIYF. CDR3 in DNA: TGTGCCAGCAGGCCAACGGGACGGGGAGGGAACACCATATATTTT.

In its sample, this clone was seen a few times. The CDR3 bases are TGTGCCAGCAGTGAGGACAGGGGTACAGATACGCAGTATTTT. It translates to CASSEDRGTDTQYF. The gene calls are TRBV6-1 and TRBJ2-3; 9 nucleotides match TRBD1. The V gene end was trimmed by 3 bases and the J gene end by 3 bases; junction bases not matched to a gene: 1. The germline V gene encodes CDR1 MNHNS and CDR2 SASEGT. The CDR3 covers 14 residues.

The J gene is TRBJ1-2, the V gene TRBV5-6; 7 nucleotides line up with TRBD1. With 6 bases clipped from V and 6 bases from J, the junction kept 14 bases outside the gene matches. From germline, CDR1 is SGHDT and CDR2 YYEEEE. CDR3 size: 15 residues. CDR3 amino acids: CASTNTGTEVNGYTF. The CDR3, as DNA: TGTGCCAGCACCAACACCGGGACAGAGGTGAATGGCTACACCTTC.

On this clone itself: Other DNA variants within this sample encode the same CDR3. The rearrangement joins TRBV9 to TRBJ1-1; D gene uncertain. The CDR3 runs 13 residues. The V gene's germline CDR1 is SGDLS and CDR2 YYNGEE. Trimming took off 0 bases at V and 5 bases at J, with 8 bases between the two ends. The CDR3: CASSVGGDTEAFF. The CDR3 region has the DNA TGTGCCAGCAGCGTAGGCGGAGATACTGAAGCTTTCTTT.

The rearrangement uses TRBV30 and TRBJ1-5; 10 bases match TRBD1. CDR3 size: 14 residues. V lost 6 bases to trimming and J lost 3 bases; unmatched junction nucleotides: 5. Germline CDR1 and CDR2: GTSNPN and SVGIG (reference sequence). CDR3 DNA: TGTGCCTGTCGGGACAGGGGTGTCAATCAGCCCCAGCATTTT. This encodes CACRDRGVNQPQHF.

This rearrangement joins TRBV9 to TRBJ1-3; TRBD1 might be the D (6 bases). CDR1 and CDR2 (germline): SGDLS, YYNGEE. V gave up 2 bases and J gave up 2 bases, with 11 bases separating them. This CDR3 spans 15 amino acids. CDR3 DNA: TGTGCCAGCAGCGTGGGGGCGGAGACTGGAAACACCATATATTTT. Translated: CASSVGAETGNTIYF.

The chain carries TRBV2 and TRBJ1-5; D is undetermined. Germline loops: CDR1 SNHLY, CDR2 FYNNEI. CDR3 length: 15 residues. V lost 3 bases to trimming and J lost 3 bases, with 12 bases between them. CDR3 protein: CASSDRGNTNQPQHF. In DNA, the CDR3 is TGTGCCAGCAGTGATCGGGGAAATACCAATCAGCCCCAGCATTTT.

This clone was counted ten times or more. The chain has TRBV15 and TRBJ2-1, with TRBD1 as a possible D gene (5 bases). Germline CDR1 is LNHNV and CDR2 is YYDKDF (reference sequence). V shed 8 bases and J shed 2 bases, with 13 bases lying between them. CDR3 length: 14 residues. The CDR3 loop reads CATRTRDTYNEQFF. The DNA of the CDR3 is TGTGCCACCCGCACCAGGGATACCTACAATGAGCAGTTCTTC. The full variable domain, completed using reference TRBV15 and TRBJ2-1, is DAMVIQNPRYQVTQFGKPVTLSCSQTLNHNVMYWYQQKSSQAPKLLFHYYDKDFNNEADTPDNFQSRRPNTSFCFLDIRSPGLGDTAMYLCATRTRDTYNEQFFGPGTRLTVL.

The CDR3 loop reads CASSREGASDTQYF. CDR3 nucleotides: TGTGCCAGCTCGCGAGAAGGAGCGTCAGATACGCAGTATTTT. The chain carries TRBV6-5 and TRBJ2-3; D gene unclear. This CDR3 contains 14 residues. Germline V gene data show CDR1 as MNHEY and CDR2 as SVGAGI. Trimming cost V 8 bases and J 4 bases, with 16 bases left between them.

The CDR3 DNA follows: TGTGCCAGCAGCTTAGTGGCAGGGGGTAATTCACCCCTCCACTTT. Translated, it gives CASSLVAGGNSPLHF. This chain links TRBV11-2 with TRBJ1-6, with 7 bases identical to TRBD1. This CDR3 contains 15 residues. Unmatched junction bases numbered 3, after V lost 1 base and J lost 6 bases. CDR1 SGHAT and CDR2 FQNNGV come from the germline V gene.

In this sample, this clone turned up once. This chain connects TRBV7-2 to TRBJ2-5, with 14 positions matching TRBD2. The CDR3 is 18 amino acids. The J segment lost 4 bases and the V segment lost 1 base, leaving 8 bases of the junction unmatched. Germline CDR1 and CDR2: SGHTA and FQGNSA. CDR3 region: CASSLGPTSGGVVETQYF. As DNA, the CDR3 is TGTGCCAGCAGCTTAGGGCCGACTAGCGGGGGGGTAGTAGAGACCCAGTACTTC.

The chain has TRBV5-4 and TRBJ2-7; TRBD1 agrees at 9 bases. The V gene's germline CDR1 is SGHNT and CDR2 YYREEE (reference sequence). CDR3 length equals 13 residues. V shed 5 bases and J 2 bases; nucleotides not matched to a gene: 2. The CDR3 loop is CASSWDRAYEQYF. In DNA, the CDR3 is TGTGCCAGCAGTTGGGACAGGGCCTACGAGCAGTACTTC.

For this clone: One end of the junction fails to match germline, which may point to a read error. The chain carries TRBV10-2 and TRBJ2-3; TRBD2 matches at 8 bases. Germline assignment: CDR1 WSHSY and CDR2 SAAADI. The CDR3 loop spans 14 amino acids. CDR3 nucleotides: TGCGCCAGCACTGAGCGGGGGAACACAGATACGCAGTATTTT. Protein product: CASTERGNTDTQYF.

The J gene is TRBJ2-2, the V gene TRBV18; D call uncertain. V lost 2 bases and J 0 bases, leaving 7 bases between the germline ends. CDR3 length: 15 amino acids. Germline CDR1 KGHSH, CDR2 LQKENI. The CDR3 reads CASSPGFANTGELFF. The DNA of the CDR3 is TGTGCCAGCTCACCAGGCTTCGCGAACACCGGGGAGCTGTTTTTT.

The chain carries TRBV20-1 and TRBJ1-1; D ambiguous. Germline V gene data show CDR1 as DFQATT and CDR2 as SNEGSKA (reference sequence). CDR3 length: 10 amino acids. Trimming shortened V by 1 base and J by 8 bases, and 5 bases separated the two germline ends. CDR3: CSARAIEAFF. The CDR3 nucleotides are TGCAGTGCTAGAGCTATCGAAGCTTTCTTT.

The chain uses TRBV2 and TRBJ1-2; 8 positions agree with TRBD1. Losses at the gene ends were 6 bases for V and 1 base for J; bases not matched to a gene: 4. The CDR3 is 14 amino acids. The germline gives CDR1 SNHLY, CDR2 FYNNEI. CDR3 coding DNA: TGTGCCAGCAGGGACAGGGCCCATAACTATGGCTACACCTTC. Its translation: CASRDRAHNYGYTF.

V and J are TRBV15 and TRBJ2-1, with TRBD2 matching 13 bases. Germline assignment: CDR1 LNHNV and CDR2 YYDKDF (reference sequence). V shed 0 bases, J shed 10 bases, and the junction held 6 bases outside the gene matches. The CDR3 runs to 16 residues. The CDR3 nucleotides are TGTGCCACCAGCAGAGAGATTCCGGGACTAGCGGGGGAGCAGTTCTTC. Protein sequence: CATSREIPGLAGEQFF.

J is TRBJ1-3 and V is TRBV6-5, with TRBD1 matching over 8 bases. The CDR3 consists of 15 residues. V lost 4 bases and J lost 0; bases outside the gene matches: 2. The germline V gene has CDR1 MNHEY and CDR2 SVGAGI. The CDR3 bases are TGTGCCAGCAGTTTCGGGACAGGCTCTGGAAACACCATATATTTT. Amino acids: CASSFGTGSGNTIYF.